A selection of T cell receptor beta chains follows, all from one sample in a study of shared clonotypes between healthy human individuals. Libraries were prepared by immunoSEQ multiplex PCR; TCRdb keeps only in-frame clonotypes and omits some of them. This table holds some 2 million clones, just under 95% found once. The material sequenced was naive CD8+ T cells sorted from blood. The origin of the receptors is a man in his late teens or twenties in good health. The CDR3 runs from the conserved cysteine through the conserved F or W. The order of the fields is CDR3 length, V gene, CDR3 protein.

CDR3 length: 14; V gene: TRBV10-3; CDR3 protein: CAISTSGTYNEQFF
CDR3 length: 13; V gene: TRBV10-1; CDR3 protein: CASNGAANYEQYF
CDR3 length: 18; V gene: TRBV19; CDR3 protein: CASSIVPVDRSSNQPQHF
CDR3 length: 12; V gene: TRBV13; CDR3 protein: CASSSSTDTQYF
CDR3 length: 16; V gene: TRBV9; CDR3 protein: CASSVEEGALGEKLFF
CDR3 length: 13; V gene: TRBV27; CDR3 protein: CASGLLGSSEQFF
CDR3 length: 13; V gene: TRBV6-1; CDR3 protein: CATPGRVQETQYF
CDR3 length: 17; V gene: TRBV10-2; CDR3 protein: CASSEKGGPKGTDTQYF
CDR3 length: 16; V gene: TRBV19; CDR3 protein: CASSLTGGLLTHEQYF
CDR3 length: 21; V gene: TRBV27; CDR3 protein: CASTPAALVYGGDRTNYGYTF
CDR3 length: 15; V gene: TRBV28; CDR3 protein: CASSQGQSPNYGYTF
CDR3 length: 14; V gene: TRBV4-1; CDR3 protein: CASSQFLAPYEQYF
CDR3 length: 17; V gene: TRBV18; CDR3 protein: CASSPPKGQANTGELFF
CDR3 length: 13; V gene: TRBV14; CDR3 protein: CASSPGSRYEQYF
CDR3 length: 15; V gene: TRBV27; CDR3 protein: CASSRLGATGYGYTF
CDR3 length: 13; V gene: TRBV5-4; CDR3 protein: CASSFIGGETQYF
CDR3 length: 15; V gene: TRBV7-2; CDR3 protein: CASSLLAGIEETQYF
CDR3 length: 18; V gene: TRBV10-2; CDR3 protein: CASSVGLAGGRLQETQYF
CDR3 length: 16; V gene: TRBV6-6; CDR3 protein: CASSSPGDRVNYGYTF
CDR3 length: 11; V gene: TRBV7-9; CDR3 protein: CASSLNDEQFF
CDR3 length: 14; V gene: TRBV10-1; CDR3 protein: CASSEGQGGSEQYF
CDR3 length: 13; V gene: TRBV5-1; CDR3 protein: CASSPGLNTEAFF
CDR3 length: 13; V gene: TRBV19; CDR3 protein: CASSWSGDSPLHF
CDR3 length: 14; V gene: TRBV4-2; CDR3 protein: CASSQGPGGNEQFF
CDR3 length: 14; V gene: TRBV7-2; CDR3 protein: CASSFGAVLYGYTF
CDR3 length: 13; V gene: TRBV9; CDR3 protein: CASSVADTYEQYF
CDR3 length: 16; V gene: TRBV27; CDR3 protein: CASNRPGGGSTDTQYF
CDR3 length: 14; V gene: TRBV7-8; CDR3 protein: CASSLTGEGNTIYF
CDR3 length: 11; V gene: TRBV5-8; CDR3 protein: CASSLDQPQHF
CDR3 length: 16; V gene: TRBV19; CDR3 protein: CASSRLFGDSTYEQYF
CDR3 length: 14; V gene: TRBV11-3; CDR3 protein: CASSLGLAPDEQFF
CDR3 length: 13; V gene: TRBV28; CDR3 protein: CASSPTGGYGYTF
CDR3 length: 14; V gene: TRBV27; CDR3 protein: CASSSQTGNQPQHF
CDR3 length: 17; V gene: TRBV7-8; CDR3 protein: CASSLGLAGSISYEQYF
CDR3 length: 13; V gene: TRBV5-4; CDR3 protein: CASSLGTVTEAFF
CDR3 length: 16; V gene: TRBV7-6; CDR3 protein: CASSLSGGGATDTQYF
CDR3 length: 16; V gene: TRBV7-6; CDR3 protein: CASSLESRDRDEKLFF
CDR3 length: 14; V gene: TRBV30; CDR3 protein: CAWYEAGGPGEQFF
CDR3 length: 16; V gene: TRBV27; CDR3 protein: CASSLSPGATTYEQYF
CDR3 length: 15; V gene: TRBV12-5; CDR3 protein: CASGSAGTSVETQYF
CDR3 length: 14; V gene: TRBV5-1; CDR3 protein: CASSLRAGVHEQYF
CDR3 length: 13; V gene: TRBV7-9; CDR3 protein: CASSARTKETQYF
CDR3 length: 15; V gene: TRBV5-1; CDR3 protein: CASSQRGLGDLEQYF
CDR3 length: 15; V gene: TRBV27; CDR3 protein: CASSLTGTGGSEQFF
CDR3 length: 16; V gene: TRBV4-1; CDR3 protein: CASSQRQGGTNQPQHF
CDR3 length: 14; V gene: TRBV5-1; CDR3 protein: CASSLGAGGYEQYF
CDR3 length: 14; V gene: TRBV2; CDR3 protein: CASSEGTGLSGYTF
CDR3 length: 11; V gene: TRBV2; CDR3 protein: CASSLVSGYTF
CDR3 length: 13; V gene: TRBV5-8; CDR3 protein: CASSLAGGTEQFF
CDR3 length: 12; V gene: TRBV28; CDR3 protein: CASSFSVYEQYF
CDR3 length: 15; V gene: TRBV5-1; CDR3 protein: CASSRDRSLPGELFF
CDR3 length: 15; V gene: TRBV30; CDR3 protein: CAWSAWEGIQDTQYF
CDR3 length: 14; V gene: TRBV5-4; CDR3 protein: CASSSGTGNSPLHF
CDR3 length: 14; V gene: TRBV28; CDR3 protein: CASSLARSGEEQYF
CDR3 length: 14; V gene: TRBV11-3; CDR3 protein: CASSLRGESYEQYF
CDR3 length: 14; V gene: TRBV27; CDR3 protein: CASCGGPNTGELFF